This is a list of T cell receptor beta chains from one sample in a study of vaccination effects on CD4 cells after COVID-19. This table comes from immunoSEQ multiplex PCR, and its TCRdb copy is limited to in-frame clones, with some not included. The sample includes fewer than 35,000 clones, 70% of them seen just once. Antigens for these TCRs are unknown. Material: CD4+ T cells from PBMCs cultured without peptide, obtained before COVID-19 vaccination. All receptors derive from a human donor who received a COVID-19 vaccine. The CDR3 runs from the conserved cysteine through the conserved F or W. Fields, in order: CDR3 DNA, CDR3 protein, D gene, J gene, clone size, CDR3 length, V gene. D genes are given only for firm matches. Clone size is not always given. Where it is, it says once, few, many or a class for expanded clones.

DNA: TGTGCCAGCAGTCGCGACAGGTTATACGAGCAGTACTTC
CDR3: CASSRDRLYEQYF
D: -
J: TRBJ2-7
size: -
length: 13
V: TRBV6-5

DNA: TGTGCCAGCAGCTTAGTGGGGGACAGGATCTACGAGCAGTACTTC
CDR3: CASSLVGDRIYEQYF
D: TRBD1
J: TRBJ2-7
size: -
length: 15
V: TRBV11-2

DNA: TGTGCCACGACAGGGGGATACGAGCAGTACTTC
CDR3: CATTGGYEQYF
D: TRBD1
J: TRBJ2-7
size: -
length: 11
V: TRBV10-3

DNA: TGCGCCAGCAGTCAATACGACAGGTTAGCCAAAAACATTCAGTACTTC
CDR3: CASSQYDRLAKNIQYF
D: -
J: TRBJ2-4
size: once
length: 16
V: TRBV23-1

DNA: TGTGCCAGCAGGGAACAGGGGTTAATTGGGGCCAACGTCCTGACTTTC
CDR3: CASREQGLIGANVLTF
D: TRBD1
J: TRBJ2-6
size: once
length: 16
V: TRBV6-1

DNA: TGTGCCAGCAGCCAAGTATTGGCTGGGGCCAACGTCCTGACTTTC
CDR3: CASSQVLAGANVLTF
D: -
J: TRBJ2-6
size: medium-sized
length: 15
V: TRBV14

DNA: TGTGCCAGCAGTACTAGCGCCACCGGGGAGCTGTTTTTT
CDR3: CASSTSATGELFF
D: TRBD2
J: TRBJ2-2
size: -
length: 13
V: TRBV6-4

DNA: TGTGCCAGCAGCCCGACTTTAGCGGGACAGTACAATGAGCAGTTCTTC
CDR3: CASSPTLAGQYNEQFF
D: -
J: TRBJ2-1
size: -
length: 16
V: TRBV7-9

DNA: TGTGCCTGTCCGACAGGGGGCATTAAACAGCCCCAGCATTTT
CDR3: CACPTGGIKQPQHF
D: TRBD1
J: TRBJ1-5
size: -
length: 14
V: TRBV30

DNA: TGCAGCGTTGAATCCTCAGGTCAGCCCCAGCATTTT
CDR3: CSVESSGQPQHF
D: -
J: TRBJ1-5
size: few
length: 12
V: TRBV29-1

DNA: TGTGCCAGCTCACCATCAGGGCGAGGAACTGAAGCTTTCTTT
CDR3: CASSPSGRGTEAFF
D: -
J: TRBJ1-1
size: -
length: 14
V: TRBV18

DNA: TGTGCCAGCAGCCCCAGGGGGAGAAGCGACACTGAAGCTTTCTTT
CDR3: CASSPRGRSDTEAFF
D: TRBD1
J: TRBJ1-1
size: -
length: 15
V: TRBV7-2

DNA: TGCAGTGCTAGAATACTCGTGGAGCAGTACTTC
CDR3: CSARILVEQYF
D: -
J: TRBJ2-7
size: -
length: 11
V: TRBV20-1

DNA: TGTGCCAGCAGCCGGGACAGGGGGCTCAATGAGCAGTTCTTC
CDR3: CASSRDRGLNEQFF
D: TRBD1
J: TRBJ2-1
size: -
length: 14
V: TRBV5-4

DNA: TGTGCCAGCGGTGACAGATTTAATCAGCCCCAGCATTTT
CDR3: CASGDRFNQPQHF
D: -
J: TRBJ1-5
size: -
length: 13
V: TRBV27

DNA: TGTGCCAGCAGCTTAGACGGACAGGCAGCCTACGAGCAGTACTTC
CDR3: CASSLDGQAAYEQYF
D: TRBD1
J: TRBJ2-7
size: few
length: 15
V: TRBV11-2

DNA: TGTGCCAGCAGTCCGCGACTAGCGGGGGTCTCTGAGCAGTTCTTC
CDR3: CASSPRLAGVSEQFF
D: TRBD2
J: TRBJ2-1
size: -
length: 15
V: TRBV27

DNA: TGTGCTAGTGGTTTGGCCACTGCGGGGGAGGTCTACAATGAGCAGTTCTTC
CDR3: CASGLATAGEVYNEQFF
D: TRBD2
J: TRBJ2-1
size: -
length: 17
V: TRBV12-5

DNA: TGTGCCACCAGTGCCTCGGACAGGGGGCGCGATGGCTACACCTTC
CDR3: CATSASDRGRDGYTF
D: TRBD1
J: TRBJ1-2
size: -
length: 15
V: TRBV24-1

DNA: TGCAGTGCTAGTACGATGGGGGCGCGACAGCCCCAGCATTTT
CDR3: CSASTMGARQPQHF
D: -
J: TRBJ1-5
size: -
length: 14
V: TRBV20-1

DNA: TGTGCCAGCAGCTTAGCATTGGTCCGAACCTACGAGCAGTACTTC
CDR3: CASSLALVRTYEQYF
D: -
J: TRBJ2-7
size: -
length: 15
V: TRBV11-2

DNA: TGTGCCAGCAGCCTAGAGGGCCCTAACTATGGCTACACCTTC
CDR3: CASSLEGPNYGYTF
D: -
J: TRBJ1-2
size: -
length: 14
V: TRBV6-5

DNA: TGCGCCAGCAGAGGTCGGGGGGACACTGAAGCTTTCTTT
CDR3: CASRGRGDTEAFF
D: -
J: TRBJ1-1
size: -
length: 13
V: TRBV5-1

DNA: TGCAGCGTTGAAGATTGGGACAGGGGACCCTACGAGCAGTACTTC
CDR3: CSVEDWDRGPYEQYF
D: TRBD1
J: TRBJ2-7
size: -
length: 15
V: TRBV29-1

DNA: TGTGCCACCGAAGGGCAGGGTGTGGATACGCAGTATTTT
CDR3: CATEGQGVDTQYF
D: -
J: TRBJ2-3
size: -
length: 13
V: TRBV24-1

DNA: TGTGCCAGCAGCCGGGACTACCTAAACACCGGGGAGCTGTTTTTT
CDR3: CASSRDYLNTGELFF
D: TRBD2
J: TRBJ2-2
size: -
length: 15
V: TRBV3-1/TRBV3-2

DNA: TGCGCCAGCAGCTGGGGCCGGGTGGACTACGAGCAGTACTTC
CDR3: CASSWGRVDYEQYF
D: -
J: TRBJ2-7
size: -
length: 14
V: TRBV5-1

DNA: TGTGCCAGCAGCTTAGGCGAGCAGGTAGGTCAGCCCCAGCATTTT
CDR3: CASSLGEQVGQPQHF
D: -
J: TRBJ1-5
size: -
length: 15
V: TRBV7-9

DNA: TGTGCCAGCAGCCAAGAGAGGGGCGAGACCCAGTACTTC
CDR3: CASSQERGETQYF
D: -
J: TRBJ2-5
size: -
length: 13
V: TRBV3-1/TRBV3-2

DNA: TGTGCCAGCAGCCTAGGGGCGCGGGGGGAGACCCAGTACTTC
CDR3: CASSLGARGETQYF
D: TRBD2
J: TRBJ2-5
size: few
length: 14
V: TRBV14

DNA: TGTGCCAGCAGCTTAGGGACAGGGCGAAGCTACACCTTC
CDR3: CASSLGTGRSYTF
D: TRBD1
J: TRBJ1-2
size: -
length: 13
V: TRBV28

DNA: TGCGCCAGCAGCCCCGGGGGGGTTTCTGCCAAAAACATTCAGTACTTC
CDR3: CASSPGGVSAKNIQYF
D: TRBD2
J: TRBJ2-4
size: -
length: 16
V: TRBV4-1

DNA: TGTGCCATCAGTGATAGGGGGGGGGTCCTCACAGATACGCAGTATTTT
CDR3: CAISDRGGVLTDTQYF
D: -
J: TRBJ2-3
size: -
length: 16
V: TRBV10-3

DNA: TGTGCCAGCAGTCGAGCCTCGGACGGGAACACTGAAGCTTTCTTT
CDR3: CASSRASDGNTEAFF
D: -
J: TRBJ1-1
size: once
length: 15
V: TRBV6-5

DNA: TGTGCCACCAGTGATTTGGCGGGACAGGGCGATGAGCAGTTCTTC
CDR3: CATSDLAGQGDEQFF
D: TRBD1
J: TRBJ2-1
size: -
length: 15
V: TRBV24-1

DNA: TGCGCCAGCAGCTCAGGAGCAACTAATGAAAAACTGTTTTTT
CDR3: CASSSGATNEKLFF
D: -
J: TRBJ1-4
size: -
length: 14
V: TRBV5-1

DNA: TGTGCCAGCATGATGAGCTCCTACAATGAGCAGTTCTTC
CDR3: CASMMSSYNEQFF
D: -
J: TRBJ2-1
size: -
length: 13
V: TRBV27

DNA: TGTGCCAGCAGCCAAGGCGGCGCTAGCGGGTATCATGAGCAGTTCTTC
CDR3: CASSQGGASGYHEQFF
D: TRBD2
J: TRBJ2-1
size: few
length: 16
V: TRBV4-2

DNA: TGTGCCATCAGTGAGTCTCCGGGGGGGAACACTGAAGCTTTCTTT
CDR3: CAISESPGGNTEAFF
D: -
J: TRBJ1-1
size: -
length: 15
V: TRBV10-3

DNA: TGTGCCAGCAGCCCCCTGGTCGGGCTAGGAGAAAAACTGTTTTTT
CDR3: CASSPLVGLGEKLFF
D: -
J: TRBJ1-4
size: -
length: 15
V: TRBV7-9

DNA: TGCGCCAGCAGCCAAGATTGGGTCAAAGGGCAGCTAGCGGGGGTCTCCTACGAGCAGTACTTC
CDR3: CASSQDWVKGQLAGVSYEQYF
D: TRBD2
J: TRBJ2-7
size: -
length: 21
V: TRBV4-1

DNA: TGCGCCAGCAGCCCTCGGACAGGGGAGAGCTACACCTTC
CDR3: CASSPRTGESYTF
D: TRBD1
J: TRBJ1-2
size: few
length: 13
V: TRBV5-1

DNA: TGTGCCAGCAGCTTAGATTACGGAGGGTTGGAAAAACTGTTTTTT
CDR3: CASSLDYGGLEKLFF
D: -
J: TRBJ1-4
size: -
length: 15
V: TRBV7-6

DNA: TGTGCCACCAGCAGAGATCTTGGGCTTTCAGATGAAAAACTGTTTTTT
CDR3: CATSRDLGLSDEKLFF
D: -
J: TRBJ1-4
size: -
length: 16
V: TRBV15

DNA: TGTGCCAGCACCCAGGGTTACGAGCAGTACTTC
CDR3: CASTQGYEQYF
D: -
J: TRBJ2-7
size: -
length: 11
V: TRBV12-3/TRBV12-4

DNA: TGTGCCAGCAGTTTAAGACAAGACTATGGCTACACCTTC
CDR3: CASSLRQDYGYTF
D: -
J: TRBJ1-2
size: few
length: 13
V: TRBV12-3/TRBV12-4

DNA: TGCGCCAGCAGTGAAGGGGGGTACGATACGCAGTATTTT
CDR3: CASSEGGYDTQYF
D: -
J: TRBJ2-3
size: -
length: 13
V: TRBV10-1

DNA: TGTGCCAGCAGTCTGGACAGTCATCAGCCCCAGCATTTT
CDR3: CASSLDSHQPQHF
D: -
J: TRBJ1-5
size: -
length: 13
V: TRBV12-3/TRBV12-4

DNA: TGTGCCAGCAGCCAATTAACAGCGGGGGATGAGACCCAGTACTTC
CDR3: CASSQLTAGDETQYF
D: TRBD2
J: TRBJ2-5
size: -
length: 15
V: TRBV16

DNA: TGTGCCAGCGGGTACGGGGGAAATACGCAGTATTTT
CDR3: CASGYGGNTQYF
D: -
J: TRBJ2-3
size: -
length: 12
V: TRBV2

DNA: TGTGCCAGCAGCTTGATGGGGGCAGGGAACACTGAAGCTTTCTTT
CDR3: CASSLMGAGNTEAFF
D: -
J: TRBJ1-1
size: -
length: 15
V: TRBV5-6

DNA: TGTGCCAGCTCCAGGGGGGCAGAGAATTCACCCCTCCACTTT
CDR3: CASSRGAENSPLHF
D: TRBD1
J: TRBJ1-6
size: -
length: 14
V: TRBV18

DNA: TGTGCCTGGAGTGGGACTTCCGGCAGTGAAAAACTGTTTTTT
CDR3: CAWSGTSGSEKLFF
D: -
J: TRBJ1-4
size: -
length: 14
V: TRBV30

DNA: TGTGCCAGCAGAAGGCGGACAGGGAATTCCCCCCTTTACTACGAGCAGTACTTC
CDR3: CASRRRTGNSPLYYEQYF
D: TRBD1
J: TRBJ2-7
size: -
length: 18
V: TRBV27

DNA: TGCGCCAGCAGCGTCAGGGGGCCGGGGACTGAAGCTTTCTTT
CDR3: CASSVRGPGTEAFF
D: TRBD1
J: TRBJ1-1
size: few
length: 14
V: TRBV5-1

DNA: TGTGCCAGCAGTGACTCTAGCACAACGAACACCGGGGAGCTGTTTTTT
CDR3: CASSDSSTTNTGELFF
D: -
J: TRBJ2-2
size: few
length: 16
V: TRBV6-4

DNA: TGCGCCAGCAGGAGTTCTTACGAGCAGTACTTC
CDR3: CASRSSYEQYF
D: -
J: TRBJ2-7
size: -
length: 11
V: TRBV10-2